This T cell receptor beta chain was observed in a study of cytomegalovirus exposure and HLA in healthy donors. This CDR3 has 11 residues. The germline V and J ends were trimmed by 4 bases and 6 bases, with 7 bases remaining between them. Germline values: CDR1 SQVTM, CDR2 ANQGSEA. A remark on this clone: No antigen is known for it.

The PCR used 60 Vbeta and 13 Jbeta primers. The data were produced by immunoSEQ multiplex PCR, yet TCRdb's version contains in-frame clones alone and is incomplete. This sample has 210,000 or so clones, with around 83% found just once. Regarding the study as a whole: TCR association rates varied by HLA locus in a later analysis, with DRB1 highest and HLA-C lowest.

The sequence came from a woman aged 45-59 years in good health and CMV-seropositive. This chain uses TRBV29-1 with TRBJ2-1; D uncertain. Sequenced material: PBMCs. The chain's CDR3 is CSVGLGNEQFF. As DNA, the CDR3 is TGCAGCGTTGGCCTCGGCAATGAGCAGTTCTTC.